These T cell receptor beta chains were read from a single sample in a study of T cells after posttransplantation cyclophosphamide. Repertoires were generated with immunoSEQ multiplex PCR, while TCRdb's copy carries only in-frame clones and drops some. Sampling found over 35,000 clones, none seen once. Sequencing input: PBMCs. These receptors came from a man aged 45-65 years in good health, CMV-negative, and a related stem cell transplant donor. The CDR3 runs from the conserved cysteine through the conserved F or W. A D gene is named only where the DNA matches it firmly. Rows may omit the clone size; those that give it use once, few, many or a size class.

J gene,clone size,D gene,V gene,CDR3 length,CDR3 DNA,CDR3 protein
TRBJ1-6,many,TRBD1,TRBV7-2,16,TGTGCCAGCAGCCCAGCAGGGGGCGCCTCGCTGTCACCCCTCCACTTT,CASSPAGGASLSPLHF
TRBJ2-5,many,NA,TRBV7-2,14,TGTGCCAGCAGCTTGGGGGCACATCAAGAGACCCAGTACTTC,CASSLGAHQETQYF
TRBJ1-1,many,NA,TRBV4-1,14,TGCGCCAGCAGCCATTTAGGAGTGAACACTGAAGCTTTCTTT,CASSHLGVNTEAFF
TRBJ2-3,NA,TRBD2,TRBV7-3,15,TGTGCCAGCAGCGATAGCGGGAGGTTGACAGATACGCAGTATTTT,CASSDSGRLTDTQYF
TRBJ1-5,many,NA,TRBV10-3,14,TGTGCCATCAGACCGGAGCTCCCAGGGCAGCCCCAGCATTTT,CAIRPELPGQPQHF
TRBJ2-7,many,TRBD1,TRBV5-1,14,TGCGCCAGCAGCTCCCCACAGGGGTCCTACGAGCAGTACTTC,CASSSPQGSYEQYF
TRBJ1-1,many,TRBD1,TRBV18,16,TGTGCCAGCTCACCAAAGGACAGGGGAATGAACACTGAAGCTTTCTTT,CASSPKDRGMNTEAFF
TRBJ1-2,many,NA,TRBV19,13,TGTGCCAGTAGTGCCTCCCGGACTTATGGCTCCACCTTC,CASSASRTYGSTF
TRBJ2-7,NA,NA,TRBV19,13,TGTGCCAGTAGTAGGGACATCTTCTACGAGCAGTACTTC,CASSRDIFYEQYF
TRBJ1-1,many,TRBD1,TRBV10-3,13,TGTGCCATCGGAGGACAGGTGAACACTGAAGCTTTCTTT,CAIGGQVNTEAFF
TRBJ1-2,many,NA,TRBV6-4,14,TGTGCCAGGCCGCGGTTGGCAGCCCACACGAGCTACACCTTC,CARPRLAAHTSYTF
TRBJ2-3,many,NA,TRBV6-5,15,TGTGCCAGCAGCCAGAAGGACAGGGAGGGAGATACGCAGTATTTT,CASSQKDREGDTQYF
TRBJ2-5,many,TRBD2,TRBV7-6,16,TGTGCCAGCAGCTTGGGACTAGCGGGAGGTGGGGAGACCCAGTACTTC,CASSLGLAGGGETQYF
TRBJ1-2,many,NA,TRBV19,14,TGTGCCAGTAGGTGGACTACACCTAACTATGGCTACACCTTC,CASRWTTPNYGYTF
TRBJ2-4,many,NA,TRBV13,13,TGTGCCAGCAGCGAGCGGTCCGCCGTCGTTCAGTACTTC,CASSERSAVVQYF
TRBJ2-7,few,NA,TRBV7-8,14,TGTGCCAGCAGCTCCACTACAGGTTTCTCCGAGCAGTACTTC,CASSSTTGFSEQYF
TRBJ2-5,few,TRBD1,TRBV15,15,TGTGCCACCAGCACAACAGGGGGGACCGTGGAGACCCAGTACTTC,CATSTTGGTVETQYF
TRBJ1-3,many,NA,TRBV7-9,11,TGTGCCAGCAGCCCCTCGAACACCATATATTTT,CASSPSNTIYF
TRBJ2-1,few,TRBD2,TRBV10-3,19,TGTGCCATCAGTGGGACTAGCGCTCGGACCCTGAGCTCCTACAATGAGCAGTTCTTC,CAISGTSARTLSSYNEQFF
TRBJ1-1,NA,NA,TRBV11-2,13,TGTGCCAGCAGCTTAGGAAGTAGCACTGAAGCTTTCTTT,CASSLGSSTEAFF
TRBJ1-5,many,NA,TRBV19,15,TGTGCCAGTAGTACAGGCCAGTCATTTAATCAGCCCCAGCATTTT,CASSTGQSFNQPQHF
TRBJ2-5,NA,NA,TRBV11-2,12,TGTGCCAGCAGCTTAGACGTCGGGACCCAGTACTTC,CASSLDVGTQYF
TRBJ2-1,many,NA,TRBV4-1,14,TGCGCCAGCAGCCAAGGACCCCAAGAGGTTGAGCAGTTCTTC,CASSQGPQEVEQFF
TRBJ1-5,many,NA,TRBV28,16,TGTGCCAGCAGTTTATGGGGGGGGGATAGCAATCAGCCCCAGCATTTT,CASSLWGGDSNQPQHF
TRBJ2-6,many,TRBD1,TRBV19,19,TGTGCCAGTAGTATGCGCGCCGGGACAGGAGGGTCTGGGGCCAACGTCCTGACTTTC,CASSMRAGTGGSGANVLTF
TRBJ2-7,NA,TRBD2,TRBV28,15,TGTGCCAGCACCCGGGGAAGTAGCGGGAGGAACGAGCAGTACTTC,CASTRGSSGRNEQYF
TRBJ1-1,many,NA,TRBV11-3,17,TGTGCCAGCAGCTTAGAATTCGGGGGGGGAACCTACACTGAAGCTTTCTTT,CASSLEFGGGTYTEAFF
TRBJ1-5,many,NA,TRBV5-5,17,TGTGCCAGCAGCCCCACAATGGCAGGTACCATAAATCAGCCCCAGCATTTT,CASSPTMAGTINQPQHF
TRBJ2-3,many,NA,TRBV7-6,14,TGTGCCAGCAGCTTAGGTCCCGGCACAGATACGCAGTATTTT,CASSLGPGTDTQYF
TRBJ2-7,many,NA,TRBV21-1,17,TGTGCCAGCAGCAAAGTGAGCAGGGCCTCGAACGAAAACGAGCAGTACTTC,CASSKVSRASNENEQYF
TRBJ1-6,NA,NA,TRBV30,13,TGTGCCTGGAGTAAGACAGCGAATTCACCCCTCCACTTT,CAWSKTANSPLHF
TRBJ2-7,many,TRBD1,TRBV7-8,16,TGTGCCAGCAGACGCGGACAGGGATTACTTACCTACGAGCAGTACTTC,CASRRGQGLLTYEQYF
TRBJ1-6,NA,TRBD1,TRBV9,14,TGTGCCAGCAGCGGCGGGACAGCTGTATCACCCCTCCACTTT,CASSGGTAVSPLHF
TRBJ2-7,many,NA,TRBV7-9,13,TGTGCCAGCAGCTTAGGGCAGTGGAGCGAGCAGTACTTC,CASSLGQWSEQYF
TRBJ2-2,many,NA,TRBV27,13,TGTGCCAGCAGCCCCACCGGGGGGCGGGAGCTGTTTTTT,CASSPTGGRELFF
TRBJ2-3,many,TRBD1,TRBV29-1,15,TGCAGCGTTGAAGCCGGGACAGGGGGCACAGATACGCAGTATTTT,CSVEAGTGGTDTQYF
TRBJ2-1,many,TRBD1,TRBV5-1,16,TGCGCCAGCAGCTTAGCCCCGGGACAGGGTTACAATGAGCAGTTCTTC,CASSLAPGQGYNEQFF
TRBJ2-2,many,NA,TRBV29-1,14,TGCAGCGTACGCGGCAGCCTATTTAGCGGGGAGCTGTTTTTT,CSVRGSLFSGELFF
TRBJ2-7,few,TRBD2,TRBV30,11,TGTGCCTGGGGACGGGGAGGGGAGCAGTACTTC,CAWGRGGEQYF
TRBJ2-2,many,TRBD2,TRBV2,16,TGTGCCAGCAGTGAAGCGCGTCTAGCGGGAGCCGGGGAGCTGTTTTTT,CASSEARLAGAGELFF
TRBJ1-3,NA,NA,TRBV7-2,16,TGTGCCAGCAGCCGAATGGGGCCGCAGAACGGAAACACCATATATTTT,CASSRMGPQNGNTIYF
TRBJ2-7,many,NA,TRBV6-1,14,TGTGCCAGCTCTTCCGGCATGGGGCCCTACGAGCAGTACTTC,CASSSGMGPYEQYF
TRBJ2-7,NA,TRBD1,TRBV29-1,15,TGCAGCGTTGTGGGGGCCCAGGGGGCGCGGTACGAGCAGTACTTC,CSVVGAQGARYEQYF
TRBJ1-2,many,TRBD1,TRBV7-9,15,TGTGCCAGCAGCTTAACAGGGGGACAGGCGTATGGCTACACCTTC,CASSLTGGQAYGYTF
TRBJ2-3,many,NA,TRBV30,15,TGTGCCTGGAGTGTATATAGTCTGATCACAGATACGCAGTATTTT,CAWSVYSLITDTQYF
TRBJ1-5,many,NA,TRBV5-6,15,TGTGCCAGCAGCCTAAACTACAGGAGCAATCAGCCCCAGCATTTT,CASSLNYRSNQPQHF